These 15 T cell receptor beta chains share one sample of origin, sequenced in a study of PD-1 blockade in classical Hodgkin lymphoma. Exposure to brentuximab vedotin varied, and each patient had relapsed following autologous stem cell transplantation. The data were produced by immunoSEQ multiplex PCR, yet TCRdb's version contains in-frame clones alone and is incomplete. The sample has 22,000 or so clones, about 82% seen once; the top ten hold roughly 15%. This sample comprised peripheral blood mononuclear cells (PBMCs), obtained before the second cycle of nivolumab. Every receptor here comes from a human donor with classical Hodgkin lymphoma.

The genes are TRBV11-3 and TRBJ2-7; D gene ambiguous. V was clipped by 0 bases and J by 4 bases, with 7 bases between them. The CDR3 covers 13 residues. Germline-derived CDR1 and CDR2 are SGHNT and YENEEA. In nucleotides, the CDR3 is TGTGCCAGCAGCTTAGATGGCGGATACGAGCAGTACTTC. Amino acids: CASSLDGGYEQYF.

This CDR3 reads CASSGAGEGELFF. CDR3 coding DNA: TGCGCCAGCAGTGGGGCGGGAGAAGGGGAGCTGTTTTTT. The V gene is TRBV10-1, the J gene TRBJ2-2; 7 bases are a match to TRBD2. Per the germline V gene, CDR1 is WNHNN and CDR2 is SYGVQD (reference sequence). The CDR3 loop spans 13 amino acids. Trimming took 4 bases from V and 8 from J; bases not matched to a gene: 4.

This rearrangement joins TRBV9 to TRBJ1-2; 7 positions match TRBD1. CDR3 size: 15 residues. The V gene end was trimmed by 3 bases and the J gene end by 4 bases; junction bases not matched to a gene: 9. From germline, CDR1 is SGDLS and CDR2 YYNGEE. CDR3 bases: TGTGCCAGCAGCGCCGGTGACAGGGTTTCCTATGGCTACACCTTC. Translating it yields CASSAGDRVSYGYTF.

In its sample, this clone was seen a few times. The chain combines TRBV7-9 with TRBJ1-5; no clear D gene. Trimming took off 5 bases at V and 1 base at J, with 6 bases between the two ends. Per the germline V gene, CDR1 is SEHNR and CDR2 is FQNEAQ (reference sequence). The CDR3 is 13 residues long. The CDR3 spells CASSDSSNQPQHF. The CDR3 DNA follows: TGTGCCAGCAGCGACTCAAGCAATCAGCCCCAGCATTTT.

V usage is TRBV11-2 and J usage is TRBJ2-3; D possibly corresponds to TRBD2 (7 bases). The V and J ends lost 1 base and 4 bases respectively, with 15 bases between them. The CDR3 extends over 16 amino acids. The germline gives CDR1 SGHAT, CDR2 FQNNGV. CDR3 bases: TGTGCCAGCAGCTTAGGTTCGGGGGGCGGTGCAGATACGCAGTATTTT. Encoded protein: CASSLGSGGGADTQYF.

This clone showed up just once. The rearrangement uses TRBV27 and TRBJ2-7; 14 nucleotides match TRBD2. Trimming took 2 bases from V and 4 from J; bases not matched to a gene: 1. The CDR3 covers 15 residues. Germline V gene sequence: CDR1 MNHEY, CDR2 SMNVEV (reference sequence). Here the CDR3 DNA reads TGTGCCAGCAGTTTAGGACTAGCGGGAGGTTACGAGCAGTACTTC. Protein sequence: CASSLGLAGGYEQYF.

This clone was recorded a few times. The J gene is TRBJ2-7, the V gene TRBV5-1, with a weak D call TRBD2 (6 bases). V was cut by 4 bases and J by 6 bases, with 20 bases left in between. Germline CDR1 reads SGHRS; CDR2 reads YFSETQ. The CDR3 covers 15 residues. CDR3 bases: TGCGCCAGCAGCCAAGACGTCACTAGCCCTATCGAGCAGTACTTC. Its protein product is CASSQDVTSPIEQYF.

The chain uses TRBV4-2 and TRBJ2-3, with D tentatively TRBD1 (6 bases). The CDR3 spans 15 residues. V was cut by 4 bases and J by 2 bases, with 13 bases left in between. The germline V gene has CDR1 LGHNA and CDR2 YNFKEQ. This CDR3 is CASSPQGLFTDTQYF. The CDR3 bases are TGTGCCAGCAGCCCCCAGGGGTTATTCACAGATACGCAGTATTTT.

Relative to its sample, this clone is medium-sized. The CDR3 DNA is TGTGCCAGCAGTCCGGGACAGTACGATGAAAAACTGTTTTTT. This sequence encodes CASSPGQYDEKLFF. The J gene is TRBJ1-4, the V gene TRBV5-4; 7 nucleotides agree with TRBD1. CDR1 is SGHNT, CDR2 YYREEE, per germline (reference sequence). V lost 5 bases to trimming and J lost 6 bases; unmatched junction nucleotides: 7. CDR3 size: 14 residues.

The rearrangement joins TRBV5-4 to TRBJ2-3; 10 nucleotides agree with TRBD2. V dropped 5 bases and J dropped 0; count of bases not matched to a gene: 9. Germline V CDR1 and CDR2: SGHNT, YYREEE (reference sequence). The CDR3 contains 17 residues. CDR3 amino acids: CASSQDTSGTSTDTQYF. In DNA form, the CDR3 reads TGTGCCAGCAGTCAAGATACTAGCGGGACTAGCACAGATACGCAGTATTTT.

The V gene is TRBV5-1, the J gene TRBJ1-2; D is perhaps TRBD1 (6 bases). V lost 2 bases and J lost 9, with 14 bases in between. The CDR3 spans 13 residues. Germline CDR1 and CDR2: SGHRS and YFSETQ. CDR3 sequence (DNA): TGCGCCAGCAGCTTCGATACCACAGGGAGCTACACCTTC. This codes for CASSFDTTGSYTF.

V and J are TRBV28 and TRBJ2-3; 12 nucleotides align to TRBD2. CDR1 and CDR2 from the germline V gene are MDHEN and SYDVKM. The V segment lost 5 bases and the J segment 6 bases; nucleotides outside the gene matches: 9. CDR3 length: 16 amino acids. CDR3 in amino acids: CASSRRLAGAFDTQYF. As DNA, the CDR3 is TGTGCCAGCAGTCGCCGACTAGCGGGGGCGTTCGATACGCAGTATTTT. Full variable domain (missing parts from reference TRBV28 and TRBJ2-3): DVKVTQSSRYLVKRTGEKVFLECVQDMDHENMFWYRQDPGLGLRLIYFSYDVKMKEKGDIPEGYSVSREKKERFSLILESASTNQTSMYLCASSRRLAGAFDTQYFGPGTRLTVL.

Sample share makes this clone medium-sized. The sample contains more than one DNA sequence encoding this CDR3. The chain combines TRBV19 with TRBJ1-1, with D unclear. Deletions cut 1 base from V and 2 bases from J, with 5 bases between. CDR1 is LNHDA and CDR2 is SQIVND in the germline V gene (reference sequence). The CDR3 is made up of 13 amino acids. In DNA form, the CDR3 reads TGTGCCAGTAGTATAGTTTCCAACACTGAAGCTTTCTTT. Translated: CASSIVSNTEAFF.

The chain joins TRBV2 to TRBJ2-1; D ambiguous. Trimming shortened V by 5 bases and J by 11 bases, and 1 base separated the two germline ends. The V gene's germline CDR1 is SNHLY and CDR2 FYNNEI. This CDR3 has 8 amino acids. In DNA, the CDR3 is TGTGCCAGCAGTCAGCAGTTCTTC. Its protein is CASSQQFF.

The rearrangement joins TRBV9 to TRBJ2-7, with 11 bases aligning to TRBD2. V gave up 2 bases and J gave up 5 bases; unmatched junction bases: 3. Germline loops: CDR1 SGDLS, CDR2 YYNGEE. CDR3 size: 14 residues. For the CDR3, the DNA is TGTGCCAGCAGCGTTCTAGCGGGAGGCCACGAGCAGTACTTC. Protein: CASSVLAGGHEQYF.